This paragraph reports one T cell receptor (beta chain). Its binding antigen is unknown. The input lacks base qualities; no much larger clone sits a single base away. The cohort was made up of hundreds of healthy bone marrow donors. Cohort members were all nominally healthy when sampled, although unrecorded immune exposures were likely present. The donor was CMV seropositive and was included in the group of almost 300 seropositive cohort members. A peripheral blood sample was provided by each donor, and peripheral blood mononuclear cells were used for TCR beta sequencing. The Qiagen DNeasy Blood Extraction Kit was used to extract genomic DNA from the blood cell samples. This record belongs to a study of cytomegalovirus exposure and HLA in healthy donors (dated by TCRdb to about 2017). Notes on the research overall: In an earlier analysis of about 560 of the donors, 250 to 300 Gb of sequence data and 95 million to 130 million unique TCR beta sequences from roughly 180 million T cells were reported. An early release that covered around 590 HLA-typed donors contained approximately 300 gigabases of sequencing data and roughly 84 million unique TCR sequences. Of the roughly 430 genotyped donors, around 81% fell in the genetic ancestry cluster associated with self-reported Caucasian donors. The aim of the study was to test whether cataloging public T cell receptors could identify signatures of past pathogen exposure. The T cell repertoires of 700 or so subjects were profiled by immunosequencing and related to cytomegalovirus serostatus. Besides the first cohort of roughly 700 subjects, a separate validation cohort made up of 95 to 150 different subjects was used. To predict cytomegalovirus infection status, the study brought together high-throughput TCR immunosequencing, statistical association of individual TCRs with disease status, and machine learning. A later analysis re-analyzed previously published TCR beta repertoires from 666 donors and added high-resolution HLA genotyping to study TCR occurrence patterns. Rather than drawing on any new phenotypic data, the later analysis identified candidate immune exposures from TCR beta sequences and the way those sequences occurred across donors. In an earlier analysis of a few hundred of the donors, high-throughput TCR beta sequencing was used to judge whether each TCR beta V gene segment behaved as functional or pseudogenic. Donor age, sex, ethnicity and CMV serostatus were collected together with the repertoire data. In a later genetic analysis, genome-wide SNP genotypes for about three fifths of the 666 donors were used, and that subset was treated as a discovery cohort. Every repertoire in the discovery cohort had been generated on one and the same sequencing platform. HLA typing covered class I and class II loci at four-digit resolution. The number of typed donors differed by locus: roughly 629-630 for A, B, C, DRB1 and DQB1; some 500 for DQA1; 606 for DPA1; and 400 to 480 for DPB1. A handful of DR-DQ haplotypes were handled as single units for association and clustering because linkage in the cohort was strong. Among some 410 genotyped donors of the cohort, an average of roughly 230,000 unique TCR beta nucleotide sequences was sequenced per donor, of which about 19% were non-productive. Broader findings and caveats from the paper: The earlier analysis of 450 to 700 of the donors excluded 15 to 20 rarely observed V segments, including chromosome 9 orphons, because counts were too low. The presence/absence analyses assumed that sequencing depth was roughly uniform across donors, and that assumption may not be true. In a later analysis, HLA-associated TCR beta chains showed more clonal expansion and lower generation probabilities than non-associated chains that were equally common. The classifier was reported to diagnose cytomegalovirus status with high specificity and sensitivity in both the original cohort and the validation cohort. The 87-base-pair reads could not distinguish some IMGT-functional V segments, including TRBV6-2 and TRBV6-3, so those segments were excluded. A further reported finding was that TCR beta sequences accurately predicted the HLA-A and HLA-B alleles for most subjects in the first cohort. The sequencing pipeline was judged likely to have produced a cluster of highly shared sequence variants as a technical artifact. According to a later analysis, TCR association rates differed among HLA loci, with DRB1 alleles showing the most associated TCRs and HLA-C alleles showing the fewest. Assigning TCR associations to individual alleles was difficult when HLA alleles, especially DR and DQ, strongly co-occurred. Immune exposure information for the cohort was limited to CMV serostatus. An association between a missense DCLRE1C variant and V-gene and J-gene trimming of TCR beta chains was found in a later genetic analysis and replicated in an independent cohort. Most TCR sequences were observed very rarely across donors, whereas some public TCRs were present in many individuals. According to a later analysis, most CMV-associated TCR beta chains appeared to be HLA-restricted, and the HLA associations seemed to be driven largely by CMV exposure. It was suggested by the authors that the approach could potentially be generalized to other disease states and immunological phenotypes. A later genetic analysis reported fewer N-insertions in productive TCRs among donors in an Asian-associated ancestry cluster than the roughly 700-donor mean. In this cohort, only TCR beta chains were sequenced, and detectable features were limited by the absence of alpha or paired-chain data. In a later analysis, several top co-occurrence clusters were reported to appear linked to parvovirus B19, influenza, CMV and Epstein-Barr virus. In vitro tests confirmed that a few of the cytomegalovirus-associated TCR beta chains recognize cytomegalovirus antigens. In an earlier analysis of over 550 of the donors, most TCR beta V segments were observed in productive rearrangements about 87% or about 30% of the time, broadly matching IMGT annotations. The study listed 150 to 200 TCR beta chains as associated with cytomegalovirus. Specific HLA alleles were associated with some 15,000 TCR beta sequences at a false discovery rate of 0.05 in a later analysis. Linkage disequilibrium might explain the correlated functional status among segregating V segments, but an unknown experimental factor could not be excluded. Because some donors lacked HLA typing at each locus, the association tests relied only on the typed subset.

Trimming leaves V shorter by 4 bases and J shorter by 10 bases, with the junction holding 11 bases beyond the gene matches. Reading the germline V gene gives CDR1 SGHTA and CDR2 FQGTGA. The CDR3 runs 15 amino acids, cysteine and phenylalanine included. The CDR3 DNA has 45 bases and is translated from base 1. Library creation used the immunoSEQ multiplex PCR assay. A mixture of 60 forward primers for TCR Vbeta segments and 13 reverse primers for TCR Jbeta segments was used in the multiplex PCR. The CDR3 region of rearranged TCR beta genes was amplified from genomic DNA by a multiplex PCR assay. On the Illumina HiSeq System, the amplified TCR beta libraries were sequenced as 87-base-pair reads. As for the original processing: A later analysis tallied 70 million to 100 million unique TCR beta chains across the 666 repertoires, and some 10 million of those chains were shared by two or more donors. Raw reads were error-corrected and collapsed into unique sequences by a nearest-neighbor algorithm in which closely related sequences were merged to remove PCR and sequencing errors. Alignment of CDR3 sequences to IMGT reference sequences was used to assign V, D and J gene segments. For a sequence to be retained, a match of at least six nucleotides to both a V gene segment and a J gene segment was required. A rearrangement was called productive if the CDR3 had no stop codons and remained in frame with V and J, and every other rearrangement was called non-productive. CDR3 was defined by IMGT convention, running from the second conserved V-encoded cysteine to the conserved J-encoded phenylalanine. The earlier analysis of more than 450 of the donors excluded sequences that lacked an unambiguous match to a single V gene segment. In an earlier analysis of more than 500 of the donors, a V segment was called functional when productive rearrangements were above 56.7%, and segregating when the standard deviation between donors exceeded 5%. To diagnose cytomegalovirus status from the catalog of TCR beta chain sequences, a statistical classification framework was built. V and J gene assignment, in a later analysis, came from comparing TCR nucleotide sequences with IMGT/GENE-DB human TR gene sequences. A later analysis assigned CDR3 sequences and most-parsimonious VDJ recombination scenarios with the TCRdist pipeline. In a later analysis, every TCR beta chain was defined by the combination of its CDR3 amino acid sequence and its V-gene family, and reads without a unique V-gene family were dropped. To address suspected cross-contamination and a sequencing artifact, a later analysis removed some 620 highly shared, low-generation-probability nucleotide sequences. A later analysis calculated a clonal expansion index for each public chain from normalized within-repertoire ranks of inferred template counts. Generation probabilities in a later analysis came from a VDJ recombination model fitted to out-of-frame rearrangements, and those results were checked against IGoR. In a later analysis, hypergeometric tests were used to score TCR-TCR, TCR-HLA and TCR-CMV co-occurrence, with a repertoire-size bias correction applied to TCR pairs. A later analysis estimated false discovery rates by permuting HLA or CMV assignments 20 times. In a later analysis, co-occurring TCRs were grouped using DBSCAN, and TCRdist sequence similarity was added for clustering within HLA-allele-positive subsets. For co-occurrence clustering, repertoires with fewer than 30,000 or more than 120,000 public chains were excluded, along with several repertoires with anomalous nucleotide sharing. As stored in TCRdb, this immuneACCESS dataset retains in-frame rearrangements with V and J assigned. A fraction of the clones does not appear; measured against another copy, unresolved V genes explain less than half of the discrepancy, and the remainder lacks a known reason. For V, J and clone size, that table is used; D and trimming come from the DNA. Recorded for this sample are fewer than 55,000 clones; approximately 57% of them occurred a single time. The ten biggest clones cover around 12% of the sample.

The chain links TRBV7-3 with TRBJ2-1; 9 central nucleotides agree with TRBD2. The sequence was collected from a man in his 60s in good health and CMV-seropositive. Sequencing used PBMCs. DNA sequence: TGTGCCAGCAGCTCCTACGCGGGAGGGCTAGGGGAGCAGTTCTTC. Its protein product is CASSSYAGGLGEQFF.